Listed below are T cell receptor beta chains from one sample, sequenced in a study of blood T cell repertoires in COVID-19. The method was immunoSEQ multiplex PCR; TCRdb's version includes in-frame clones alone and lacks a portion of them. The data hold fewer than 130,000 clones, with 80% to 90% observed a single time. Sequencing was done on a sample of peripheral blood. The receptors here all came from an elderly woman with acute or convalescent COVID-19. Both conserved end residues are part of each CDR3. A D gene is named only where the DNA matches it firmly. Size tells how often a clone was seen (once, few, many) or the class of an expanded clone, and some rows leave it out.

V: TRBV12-3/TRBV12-4
size: NA
J: TRBJ1-1
D: NA
length: 12
DNA: TGTGCCAGCAGTTCCAACAGCGGGGAAGCTTTCTTT
CDR3: CASSSNSGEAFF

V: TRBV6-5
size: NA
J: TRBJ2-3
D: TRBD2
length: 13
DNA: TGTGCCAGCAGCTACGGACTAGCGGGCCTTGAGTATTTT
CDR3: CASSYGLAGLEYF

V: TRBV7-2
size: NA
J: TRBJ1-5
D: TRBD1
length: 16
DNA: TGTGCCAGCAGCTTAGCGCAGGGGGCGATCAATCAGCCCCAGCATTTT
CDR3: CASSLAQGAINQPQHF

V: TRBV5-1
size: NA
J: TRBJ1-6
D: TRBD1
length: 15
DNA: TGCGCCAGCAGCTTGGCCGGGACAGGGAATTCACCCCTCCACTTT
CDR3: CASSLAGTGNSPLHF

V: TRBV29-1
size: NA
J: TRBJ2-3
D: NA
length: 14
DNA: TGCAGCGTTGTTTCTCGGGAGCGCACAGATACGCAGTATTTT
CDR3: CSVVSRERTDTQYF

V: TRBV9
size: NA
J: TRBJ2-3
D: TRBD2
length: 16
DNA: TGTGCCAGCAGCGTATTAGCGGGGGCCACCACAGATACGCAGTATTTT
CDR3: CASSVLAGATTDTQYF

V: TRBV9
size: NA
J: TRBJ2-5
D: NA
length: 14
DNA: TGTGCCAGCAGCGTAGATGGGGGCCGGGAGACCCAGTACTTC
CDR3: CASSVDGGRETQYF

V: TRBV7-2
size: NA
J: TRBJ1-4
D: TRBD1
length: 15
DNA: TGTGCCAGCAGCTTAGCGGGGACAGCAGGTGAAAAACTGTTTTTT
CDR3: CASSLAGTAGEKLFF

V: TRBV3-1/TRBV3-2
size: NA
J: TRBJ2-7
D: NA
length: 18
DNA: TGTGCCAGCAGCCCCCGTTACAGGACAGTGCAGAGCTCCTACGAGCAGTACTTC
CDR3: CASSPRYRTVQSSYEQYF

V: TRBV27
size: NA
J: TRBJ2-7
D: NA
length: 14
DNA: TGTGCCAGCAGTTCCTCTCAAGCCTTGTACGAGCAGTACTTC
CDR3: CASSSSQALYEQYF

V: TRBV10-2
size: NA
J: TRBJ2-7
D: TRBD1
length: 15
DNA: TGCGCCATCTCCCCGACAGGGGGGGGCTCCTACGAGCAGTACTTC
CDR3: CAISPTGGGSYEQYF

V: TRBV29-1
size: few
J: TRBJ2-2
D: NA
length: 12
DNA: TGCAGCGTGAACAGGGACACCGGGGAGCTGTTTTTT
CDR3: CSVNRDTGELFF

V: TRBV19
size: NA
J: TRBJ2-5
D: NA
length: 13
DNA: TGTGCCAGTAGCTTACCTTCGGGGACTGCCCAGTACTTC
CDR3: CASSLPSGTAQYF

V: TRBV29-1
size: NA
J: TRBJ2-5
D: NA
length: 15
DNA: TGCAGTGCCGCTTTCGGGAAGTACGGGGGAGAGACCCAGTACTTC
CDR3: CSAAFGKYGGETQYF

V: TRBV10-2
size: NA
J: TRBJ1-6
D: NA
length: 12
DNA: TGCGCCAGCAGTGATAGTAATTCACCCCTCCACTTT
CDR3: CASSDSNSPLHF

V: TRBV28
size: once
J: TRBJ2-7
D: NA
length: 11
DNA: TGTGCCAGCAGGAGCTCCTACGAGCAGTACTTC
CDR3: CASRSSYEQYF

V: TRBV11-2
size: once
J: TRBJ1-6
D: TRBD1
length: 13
DNA: TGTGCCAGCAGCTCAACAGGGGATTCACCCCTCCACTTT
CDR3: CASSSTGDSPLHF

V: TRBV5-5
size: NA
J: TRBJ2-7
D: TRBD1
length: 14
DNA: TGTGCCAGCAGCCTTGTGGACAGGTCAGTAGAGCAGTACTTC
CDR3: CASSLVDRSVEQYF

V: TRBV10-1
size: NA
J: TRBJ2-3
D: NA
length: 13
DNA: TGCGCCAGCAGTGAGGGCAGCACAGATACGCAGTATTTT
CDR3: CASSEGSTDTQYF

V: TRBV4-1
size: once
J: TRBJ2-3
D: NA
length: 15
DNA: TGCGCCAGCAGCCAAGGTTGGACTAGCACAGATACGCAGTATTTT
CDR3: CASSQGWTSTDTQYF

V: TRBV30
size: NA
J: TRBJ2-1
D: NA
length: 13
DNA: TGTGCCCGGCGGGCCCCAATCTCCAATGAGCAGTTCTTC
CDR3: CARRAPISNEQFF

V: TRBV7-2
size: NA
J: TRBJ2-7
D: TRBD1
length: 14
DNA: TGTGCCAGCAGCCTTGGGGACAGCACCTACGAGCAGTACTTC
CDR3: CASSLGDSTYEQYF

V: TRBV7-8
size: NA
J: TRBJ1-3
D: NA
length: 14
DNA: TGTGCCAGCAGTTTCGAGTTCTCTGGAAACACCATATATTTT
CDR3: CASSFEFSGNTIYF

V: TRBV30
size: NA
J: TRBJ2-1
D: NA
length: 15
DNA: TGTGCCTGGAGTGTAATGGCTAGCTCTTACAATGAGCAGTTCTTC
CDR3: CAWSVMASSYNEQFF

V: TRBV7-8
size: NA
J: TRBJ2-1
D: TRBD2
length: 17
DNA: TGTGCCAGCAGTCAGGGCACGGGACTAGCGGGGGGCGGTGAGCAGTTCTTC
CDR3: CASSQGTGLAGGGEQFF

V: TRBV5-1
size: NA
J: TRBJ2-7
D: TRBD1
length: 15
DNA: TGCGCCAGCAGCCAGGACAGGGAATGGCTCTACGAGCAGTACTTC
CDR3: CASSQDREWLYEQYF

V: TRBV5-6
size: once
J: TRBJ1-2
D: NA
length: 12
DNA: TGTGCCAGCAGCTCGACAGTCTATGGCTACACCTTC
CDR3: CASSSTVYGYTF

V: TRBV7-2
size: NA
J: TRBJ2-3
D: NA
length: 11
DNA: TGTGCCAGCAGCTTGCGAGATACGCAGTATTTT
CDR3: CASSLRDTQYF

V: TRBV4-2
size: NA
J: TRBJ1-1
D: NA
length: 16
DNA: TGTGCCAGCAGCCAAGATTGGGGGGGAAGTGGAACTGAAGCTTTCTTT
CDR3: CASSQDWGGSGTEAFF

V: TRBV19
size: NA
J: TRBJ1-2
D: TRBD1
length: 15
DNA: TGTGCCAGTAGTCCGAGACAGGGGGCTTACTATGGCTACACCTTC
CDR3: CASSPRQGAYYGYTF

V: TRBV24-1
size: once
J: TRBJ1-1
D: NA
length: 12
DNA: TGTGCCACCAGTGGGGGGCACACTGAAGCTTTCTTT
CDR3: CATSGGHTEAFF

V: TRBV5-6
size: few
J: TRBJ1-2
D: NA
length: 15
DNA: TGTGCCAGCAGCTTGGGACAGGCCTATCTCCCACTGTCCGCCTTC
CDR3: CASSLGQAYLPLSAF

V: TRBV7-9
size: NA
J: TRBJ2-2
D: NA
length: 16
DNA: TGTGCCAGCAGCTTAGGCCGGCAGGGGAGAACCGGGGAGCTGTTTTTT
CDR3: CASSLGRQGRTGELFF

V: TRBV19
size: NA
J: TRBJ2-7
D: TRBD1
length: 15
DNA: TGTGCCAGTAGTTTACGACGACAGGGGGCCGACGAGCAGTACTTC
CDR3: CASSLRRQGADEQYF

V: TRBV30
size: NA
J: TRBJ2-6
D: TRBD1
length: 18
DNA: TGTGCCTGGAGTGCCGGGACAGACAACAGGCCTGGGGCCAACGTCCTGACTTTC
CDR3: CAWSAGTDNRPGANVLTF

V: TRBV6-5
size: NA
J: TRBJ1-1
D: NA
length: 15
DNA: TGTGCCAGCAGTACCCAACTGAGGGGGTTTAGGGAAGCTTTCTTT
CDR3: CASSTQLRGFREAFF

V: TRBV18
size: NA
J: TRBJ2-7
D: NA
length: 15
DNA: TGTGCCAGCTCACCTCGAACCGTGAGCTCCTACGAGCAGTACTTC
CDR3: CASSPRTVSSYEQYF

V: TRBV27
size: once
J: TRBJ2-5
D: TRBD2
length: 18
DNA: TGTGCCAGCAGTTTTCGACTAGCGGGGGGCCCTACACGGGAGACCCAGTACTTC
CDR3: CASSFRLAGGPTRETQYF

V: TRBV6-5
size: NA
J: TRBJ1-5
D: NA
length: 14
DNA: TGTGCCAGCAGCACCGACATACAGGGCCAGCCCCAGCATTTT
CDR3: CASSTDIQGQPQHF

V: TRBV10-2
size: NA
J: TRBJ1-4
D: NA
length: 14
DNA: TGCGCCAGCAGTGATGTGATGGGGGCTGAAAAACTGTTTTTT
CDR3: CASSDVMGAEKLFF

V: TRBV7-6
size: once
J: TRBJ2-1
D: TRBD2
length: 17
DNA: TGTGCCAGCAGCCGGACTAGCGGGGACAGCTCCTACAATGAGCAGTTCTTC
CDR3: CASSRTSGDSSYNEQFF

V: TRBV4-2
size: NA
J: TRBJ2-7
D: TRBD1
length: 14
DNA: TGTGCCAGCAGCCTCAGTCCGGCCCAGGACAGGGTTTCTTTC
CDR3: CASSLSPAQDRVSF